This T cell receptor beta chain is drawn from a study of T cell repertoires in cytomegalovirus infection. The study's findings and limits: Dominating the ex vivo response were HLA-C-restricted CMV-specific TCR beta clonotypes.

CDR1 is MNHEY and CDR2 is SVGEGT in the germline V gene. The V and J ends lost 2 bases and 4 bases respectively, with 8 bases between them. CDR3 length equals 13 residues. There are a few counts of this clonotype. Its antigen is unidentified. MiXCR, run by TCRdb on the reads, gives a single entry per CDR3 protein. Of some 800,000 distinct CDR3 sequences in the sample, under 35% were seen once. The chain employs TRBV6-2 or TRBV6-3 and TRBJ1-1; tentative D call: TRBD1 (6 bases). The sequence derives from a human donor in good health (CMV status not recorded). Some clones in this sample may be carry-over from other donors' samples. Sequences were derived from cultured CD8+ T cells from PBMCs, sampled from culture after CMV antigen stimulation. The CDR3: CASSYIGGTEAFF. CDR3 nucleotide sequence: TGTGCCAGCAGTTACATAGGGGGCACTGAAGCTTTCTTT.